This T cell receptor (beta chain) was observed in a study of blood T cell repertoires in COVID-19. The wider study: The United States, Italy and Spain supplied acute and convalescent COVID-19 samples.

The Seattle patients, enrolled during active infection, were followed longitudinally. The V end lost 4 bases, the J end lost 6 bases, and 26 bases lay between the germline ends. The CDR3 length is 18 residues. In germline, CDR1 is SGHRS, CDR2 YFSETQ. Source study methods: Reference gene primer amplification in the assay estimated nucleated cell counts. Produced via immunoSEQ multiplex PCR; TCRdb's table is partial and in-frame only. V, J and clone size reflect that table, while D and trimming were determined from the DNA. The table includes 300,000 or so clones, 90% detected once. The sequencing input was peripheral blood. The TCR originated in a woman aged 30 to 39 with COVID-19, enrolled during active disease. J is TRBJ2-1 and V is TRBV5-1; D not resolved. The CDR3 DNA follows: TGCGCCAGCAGCGAGAACGTTTGGGTCACGACATCAGGCAATGAGCAGTTCTTC. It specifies CASSENVWVTTSGNEQFF.